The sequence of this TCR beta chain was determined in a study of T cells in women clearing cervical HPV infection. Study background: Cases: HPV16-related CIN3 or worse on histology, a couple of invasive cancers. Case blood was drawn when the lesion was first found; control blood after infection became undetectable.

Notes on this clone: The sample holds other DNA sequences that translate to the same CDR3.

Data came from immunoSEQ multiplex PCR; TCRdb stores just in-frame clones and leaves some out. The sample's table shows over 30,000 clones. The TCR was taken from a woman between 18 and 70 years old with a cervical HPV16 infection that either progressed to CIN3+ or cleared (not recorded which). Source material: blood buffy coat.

CDR3 bases read: TGTGCCAGTAGTATTCGGGGTGAC. It is translated as CASSIRGD. The complete CDR3 protein is CASSIRGDYTF. This chain connects TRBV19 to TRBJ1-2; D uncertain. The sequence runs out 3 residues before the end of the CDR3; the remainder is reconstructed from the germline J gene. The germline V gene has CDR1 LNHDA and CDR2 SQIVND (reference sequence). This CDR3 spans 11 amino acids.